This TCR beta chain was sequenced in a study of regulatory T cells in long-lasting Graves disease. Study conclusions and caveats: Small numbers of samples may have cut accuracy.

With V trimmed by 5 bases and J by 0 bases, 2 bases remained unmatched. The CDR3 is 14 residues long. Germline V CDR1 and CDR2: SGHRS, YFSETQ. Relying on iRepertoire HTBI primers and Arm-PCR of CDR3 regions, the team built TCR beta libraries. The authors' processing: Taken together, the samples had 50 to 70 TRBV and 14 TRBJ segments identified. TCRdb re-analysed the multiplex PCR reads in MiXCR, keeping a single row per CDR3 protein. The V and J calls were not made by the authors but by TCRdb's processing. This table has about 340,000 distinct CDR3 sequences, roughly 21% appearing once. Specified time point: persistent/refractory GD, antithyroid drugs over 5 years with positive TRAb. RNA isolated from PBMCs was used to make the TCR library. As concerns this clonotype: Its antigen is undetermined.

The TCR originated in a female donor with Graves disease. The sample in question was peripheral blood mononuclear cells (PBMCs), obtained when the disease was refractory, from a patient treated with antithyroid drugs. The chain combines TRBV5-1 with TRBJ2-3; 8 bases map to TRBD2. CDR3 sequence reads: CASRRGASTDTQYF. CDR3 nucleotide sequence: TGCGCCAGCAGGCGGGGGGCGAGCACAGATACGCAGTATTTT. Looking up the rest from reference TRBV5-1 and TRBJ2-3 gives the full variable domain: KAGVTQTPRYLIKTRGQQVTLSCSPISGHRSVSWYQQTPGQGLQFLFEYFSETQRNKGNFPGRFSGRQFSNSRSEMNVSTLELGDSALYLCASRRGASTDTQYFGPGTRLTVL.